A single sample is the source of the 7 T cell receptor beta chains below, sequenced in a study of T cell repertoires in cytomegalovirus infection. Their cognate antigens are unknown. From the reads, TCRdb called clonotypes with MiXCR, one entry per CDR3 protein. Among some 110,000 distinct CDR3 sequences listed, around 9.1% were seen once. The source material was PBMCs, sequenced either directly or after in vitro stimulation (not recorded which). The origin of the receptors is a human donor in good health (CMV status not recorded). Some clones in this sample may be carry-over from other donors' samples.

This clonotype was counted ten times or more. The chain employs TRBV7-9 and TRBJ2-1, with 9 bases that match TRBD2. This CDR3 has 16 residues. With V trimmed by 5 bases and J by 3 bases, 8 bases remained unmatched. Germline V lookup: CDR1 SEHNR, CDR2 FQNEAQ (reference sequence). The CDR3 sequence is CASSLIGLANYNEQFF. DNA of the CDR3: TGTGCCAGCAGCCTAATCGGACTAGCGAACTACAATGAGCAGTTCTTC.

This rearrangement joins TRBV19 to TRBJ1-4, with D unresolved. Between the trimmed V and J ends, which lost 0 bases and 8 bases, there was a span of 10 bases. The CDR3 contains 14 residues. Germline V gene data show CDR1 as LNHDA and CDR2 as SQIVND (reference sequence). The CDR3 protein is CASSIDRTEEKLFF. The CDR3 DNA is TGTGCCAGTAGTATAGATCGGACGGAAGAAAAACTGTTTTTT.

Here the CDR3 DNA reads TGTGCCAGTAGTCTCGGGACAGCCCTTGACGAGCAGTACTTC. Residues: CASSLGTALDEQYF. The chain carries TRBV19 and TRBJ2-7; 7 bases fit TRBD1. CDR3 length: 14 amino acids. Germline CDR1 LNHDA, CDR2 SQIVND (reference sequence). The J segment lost 5 bases and the V segment lost 5 bases, leaving 9 bases of the junction unmatched.

There are a few counts of this clonotype. The gene calls are TRBV7-4 and TRBJ2-2, with D perhaps TRBD1 (7 bases). V lost 2 bases and J 5 bases, leaving 15 bases between the germline ends. The CDR3 length is 16 residues. In germline, CDR1 is SGHVT, CDR2 SQSDAQ. In DNA form, the CDR3 reads TGTGCCAGCAGCTTATCGGACAGGACTACAACCGGGGAGCTGTTTTTT. Its translation is CASSLSDRTTTGELFF.

This clonotype occurred many times. The chain links TRBV20-1 to TRBJ2-3; TRBD2 matches at 10 bases. Germline values: CDR1 DFQATT, CDR2 SNEGSKA (reference sequence). With V trimmed by 6 bases and J by 0 bases, 3 bases remained unmatched. This CDR3 region has 14 residues. CDR3 amino acids: CSAPTSGSTDTQYF. The DNA of the CDR3 is TGCAGTGCCCCGACTAGCGGGAGCACAGATACGCAGTATTTT.

The chain joins TRBV4-1 to TRBJ2-7; D possibly corresponds to TRBD1 (8 bases). This CDR3 has 14 residues. V lost 6 bases and J 2 bases, leaving 14 bases between the germline ends. CDR1 and CDR2 from the germline V gene are MGHRA and YSYEKL. DNA for the CDR3: TGCGCCAGCAGTATCACAGGGGGGGCCTACGAGCAGTACTTC. Translation gives CASSITGGAYEQYF.

This clonotype was recorded many times. This rearrangement joins TRBV24-1 to TRBJ2-2, with D possibly matching TRBD2 (5 bases). The CDR3 loop spans 14 amino acids. V dropped 2 bases and J dropped 5 bases, with 8 bases sitting between them. Germline V gene sequence: CDR1 KGHDR, CDR2 SFDVKD. CDR3: CATSDYPGTGELFF. In DNA, the CDR3 is TGTGCCACCAGTGATTATCCGGGGACCGGGGAGCTGTTTTTT.